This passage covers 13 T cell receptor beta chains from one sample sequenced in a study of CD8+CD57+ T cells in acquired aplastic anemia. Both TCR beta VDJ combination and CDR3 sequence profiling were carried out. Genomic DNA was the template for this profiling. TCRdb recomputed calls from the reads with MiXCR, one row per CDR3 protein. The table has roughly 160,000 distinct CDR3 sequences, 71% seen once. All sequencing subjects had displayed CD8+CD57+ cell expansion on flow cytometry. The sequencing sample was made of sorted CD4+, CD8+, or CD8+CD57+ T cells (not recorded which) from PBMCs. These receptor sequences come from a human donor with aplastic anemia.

CDR3 sequence (DNA): TGTGCCATCAGTGGAGCGGCAGGGGAGGATGGCTACACCTTC. Translating gives CAISGAAGEDGYTF. V is TRBV10-3 and J is TRBJ1-2, with D perhaps matching TRBD1 (6 bases). CDR3 length equals 14 residues. The germline V and J ends were trimmed by 4 bases and 6 bases, with 15 bases remaining between them. Per the germline V gene, CDR1 is ENHRY and CDR2 is SYGVKD.

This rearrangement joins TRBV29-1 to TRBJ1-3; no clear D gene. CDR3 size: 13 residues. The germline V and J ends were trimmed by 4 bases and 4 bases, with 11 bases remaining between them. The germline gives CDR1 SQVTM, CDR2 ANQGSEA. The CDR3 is CSVGVQAGNTIYF. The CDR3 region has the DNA TGCAGCGTTGGGGTGCAGGCCGGAAACACCATATATTTT.

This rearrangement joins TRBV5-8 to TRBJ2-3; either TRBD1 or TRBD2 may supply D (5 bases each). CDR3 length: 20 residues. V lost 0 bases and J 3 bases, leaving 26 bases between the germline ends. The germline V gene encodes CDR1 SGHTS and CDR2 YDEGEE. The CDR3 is CASSLVRFRDLRWGTDTQYF. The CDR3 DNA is TGTGCCAGCAGCTTGGTTCGCTTTCGGGACCTACGATGGGGGACAGATACGCAGTATTTT.

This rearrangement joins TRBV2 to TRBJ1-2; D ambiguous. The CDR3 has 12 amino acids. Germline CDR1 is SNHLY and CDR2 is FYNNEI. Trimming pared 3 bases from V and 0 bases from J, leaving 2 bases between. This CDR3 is CASSDPNYGYTF. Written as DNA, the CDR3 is TGTGCCAGCAGTGACCCTAACTATGGCTACACCTTC.

The CDR3 bases are TGTGCCAGCAGCGCCCCGGATGGCTACACCTTC. Translated, it gives CASSAPDGYTF. The J gene is TRBJ1-2, the V gene TRBV9, with no clear D. CDR1 is SGDLS and CDR2 is YYNGEE in the germline V gene. The ends were cut back, 3 bases at V and 6 bases at J, with 6 bases in the middle. The length of the CDR3 is 11 residues.

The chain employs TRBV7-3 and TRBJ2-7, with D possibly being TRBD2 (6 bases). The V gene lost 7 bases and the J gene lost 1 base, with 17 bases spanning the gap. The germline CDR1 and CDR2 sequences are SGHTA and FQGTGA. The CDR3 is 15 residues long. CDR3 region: CASTPGGIISYEQYF. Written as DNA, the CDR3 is TGTGCCAGCACCCCTGGCGGGATCATTTCCTACGAGCAGTACTTC.

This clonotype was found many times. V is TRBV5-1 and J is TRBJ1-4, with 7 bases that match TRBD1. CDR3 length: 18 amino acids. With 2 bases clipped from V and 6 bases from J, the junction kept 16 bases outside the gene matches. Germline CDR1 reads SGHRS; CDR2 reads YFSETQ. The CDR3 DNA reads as TGCGCCAGCAGCTTACGACAGGGAGGAAGGACGTTGGATGAAAAACTGTTTTTT. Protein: CASSLRQGGRTLDEKLFF. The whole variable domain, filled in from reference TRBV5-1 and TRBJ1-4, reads KAGVTQTPRYLIKTRGQQVTLSCSPISGHRSVSWYQQTPGQGLQFLFEYFSETQRNKGNFPGRFSGRQFSNSRSEMNVSTLELGDSALYLCASSLRQGGRTLDEKLFFGSGTQLSVL.

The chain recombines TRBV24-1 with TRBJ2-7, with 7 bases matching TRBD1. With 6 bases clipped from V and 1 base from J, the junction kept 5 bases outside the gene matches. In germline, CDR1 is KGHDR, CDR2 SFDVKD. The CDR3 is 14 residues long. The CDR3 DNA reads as TGTGCCACCAGTAAGGGGACAGCGTCCTACGAGCAGTACTTC. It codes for CATSKGTASYEQYF.

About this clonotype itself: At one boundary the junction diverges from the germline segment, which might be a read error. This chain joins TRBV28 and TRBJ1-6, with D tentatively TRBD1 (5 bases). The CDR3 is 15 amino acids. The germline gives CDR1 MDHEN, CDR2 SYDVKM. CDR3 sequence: CASSLVGDNNSPLHF. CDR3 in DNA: TGTGCTAGCAGTTTGGTAGGGGATAATAATTCACCCCTCCACTTT.

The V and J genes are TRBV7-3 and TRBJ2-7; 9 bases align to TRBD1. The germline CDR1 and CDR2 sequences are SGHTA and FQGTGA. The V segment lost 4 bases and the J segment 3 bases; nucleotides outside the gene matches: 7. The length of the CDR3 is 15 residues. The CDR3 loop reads CASSSGTGNFYEQYF. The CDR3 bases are TGTGCCAGCAGCTCCGGGACAGGGAATTTCTACGAGCAGTACTTC.

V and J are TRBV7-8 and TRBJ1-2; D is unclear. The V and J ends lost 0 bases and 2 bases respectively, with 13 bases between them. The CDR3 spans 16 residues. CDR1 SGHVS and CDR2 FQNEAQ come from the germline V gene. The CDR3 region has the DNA TGTGCCAGCAGCTTAGCGAGAATGGTGCCAAACTATGGCTACACCTTC. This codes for CASSLARMVPNYGYTF.

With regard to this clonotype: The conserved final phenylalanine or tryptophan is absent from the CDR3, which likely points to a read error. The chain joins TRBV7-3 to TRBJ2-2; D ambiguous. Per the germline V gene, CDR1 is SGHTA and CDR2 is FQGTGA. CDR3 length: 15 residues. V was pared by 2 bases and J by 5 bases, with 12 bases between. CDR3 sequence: CASSLFGGDTGELFL. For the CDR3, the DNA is TGTGCCAGCAGCTTATTTGGCGGCGATACCGGGGAGCTGTTTTTA.

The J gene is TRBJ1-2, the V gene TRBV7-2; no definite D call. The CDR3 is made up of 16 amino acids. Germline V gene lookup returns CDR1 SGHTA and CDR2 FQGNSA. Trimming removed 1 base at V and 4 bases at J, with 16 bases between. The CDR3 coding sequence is TGTGCCAGCAGCTTAGAAGTAGGAGGGAGTACCTATGGCTACACCTTC. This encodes CASSLEVGGSTYGYTF.